This T cell receptor (beta chain) was sequenced during a study of T cells in localized non-small cell lung cancer. Study findings and constraints: A denser population of T cells in blood accompanied longer overall survival.

As for this clone: The antigen is not known.

Trimming removed 4 bases at V and 7 bases at J, with 11 bases between. Germline loops: CDR1 SEHNR, CDR2 FQNEAQ (reference sequence). CDR3 length: 12 residues. Sequencing was performed with immunoSEQ multiplex PCR; in TCRdb, only in-frame clones are kept and a portion is missing. The sample lists approximately 29,000 clones, 78% seen once, with 33% in the top ten. The chain is built from TRBV7-9 and TRBJ2-7, with D possibly called TRBD1 or TRBD2 (5 bases each). The sequence came from a male donor at least 60 years old with stage II squamous cell lung carcinoma. The input for sequencing was peripheral blood, taken before any cancer treatment. The CDR3 is CASSSFGGEQYF. In DNA, the CDR3 is TGTGCCAGCAGCTCCTTTGGGGGTGAGCAGTACTTC. Looking up the rest from reference TRBV7-9 and TRBJ2-7 gives the full variable domain: DTGVSQNPRHKITKRGQNVTFRCDPISEHNRLYWYRQTLGQGPEFLTYFQNEAQLEKSRLLSDRFSAERPKGSFSTLEIQRTEQGDSAMYLCASSSFGGEQYFGPGTRLTVT.